This TCR beta chain comes out of a study of cytomegalovirus exposure and HLA in healthy donors. Study information: Earlier results showed 90 million to 130 million unique TCR beta sequences derived from approximately 180 million T cells.

PCR employed 60 Vbeta and 13 Jbeta primers. The protocol was immunoSEQ multiplex PCR, while the TCRdb copy is restricted to in-frame clones and leaves out a portion. The table shows roughly 80,000 clones, with roughly 64% occurring only once. The table lists this clone with a few counts. V was pared by 8 bases and J by 5 bases, with 8 bases of the junction left unmatched. Germline assignment: CDR1 MNHEY and CDR2 SVGAGI. The CDR3 has 14 amino acids. Sequenced sample: PBMCs. The chain combines TRBV6-5 with TRBJ2-5; the match to TRBD1 covers 10 bases. This clonotype was obtained from a man between 25 and 39 years old in good health and CMV-seropositive. CDR3 in DNA: TGTGCCAGCTCACGGACAGGGGGTGTTGAGACCCAGTACTTC. Its translation: CASSRTGGVETQYF.